Below, 11 T cell receptor beta chains from the same sample are listed, as sequenced in a study of blood T cell repertoires in COVID-19 (dated by TCRdb to the early 2020s). The library relied on the immunoSEQ multiplex PCR assay. The immuneACCESS repertoire file appears here via TCRdb, limited to in-frame rearrangements. These files lack a portion of the clones; in checked studies, under half of the deficit traces to unresolved V genes, and the cause of the others is not known. The sample yields around 200,000 clones; roughly four fifths were counted once. Of the sample, around 2.5% is held by the ten largest clones. The sequenced material came from peripheral blood. The source is a woman aged 40 to 50 with active or convalescent COVID-19.

The V gene is TRBV9, the J gene TRBJ2-3, with a tentative D call TRBD2 (5 bases). CDR3 length: 14 amino acids. Trimming took off 4 bases at V and 6 bases at J, with 15 bases between the two ends. The germline V gene has CDR1 SGDLS and CDR2 YYNGEE. Here the CDR3 reads CASSIRTDGDTQYF. The CDR3, as DNA: TGTGCCAGCAGCATCCGGACTGACGGGGATACGCAGTATTTT. The entire variable domain, with the rest obtained from reference TRBV9 and TRBJ2-3, is as follows: DSGVTQTPKHLITATGQRVTLRCSPRSGDLSVYWYQQSLDQGLQFLIQYYNGEERAKGNILERFSAQQFPDLHSELNLSSLELGDSALYFCASSIRTDGDTQYFGPGTRLTVL.

This rearrangement joins TRBV18 to TRBJ1-2; D is undetermined. V dropped 7 bases and J dropped 2 bases, with 14 bases sitting between them. CDR1 is KGHSH and CDR2 is LQKENI in the germline V gene. The CDR3 consists of 14 residues. DNA of the CDR3: TGTGCCAGCTTAACCGGCTCGGGGAACTATGGCTACACCTTC. Residues: CASLTGSGNYGYTF.

This clone has only one observation. This chain uses TRBV28 with TRBJ1-1, with a weak D call TRBD1 (6 bases). The germline V gene encodes CDR1 MDHEN and CDR2 SYDVKM. The CDR3 runs to 12 residues. Trimming removed 11 bases at V and 2 bases at J, with 12 bases between. Written as DNA, the CDR3 is TGTGCCGGAACAGGGATAAACACTGAAGCTTTCTTT. Its translation is CAGTGINTEAFF.

The gene calls are TRBV5-4 and TRBJ1-1, with TRBD1 identical over 9 bases. CDR3 size: 15 residues. V shed 4 bases and J 6 bases; nucleotides not matched to a gene: 10. The germline CDR1 and CDR2 sequences are SGHNT and YYREEE (reference sequence). The CDR3 region is CASSEATGGSAEAFF. The CDR3 nucleotides read TGTGCCAGCAGCGAGGCTACAGGGGGCTCTGCTGAAGCTTTCTTT. Complete variable domain (other parts from reference TRBV5-4 and TRBJ1-1): ETGVTQSPTHLIKTRGQQVTLRCSSQSGHNTVSWYQQALGQGPQFIFQYYREEENGRGNFPPRFSGLQFPNYSSELNVNALELDDSALYLCASSEATGGSAEAFFGQGTRLTVV.

This chain connects TRBV29-1 to TRBJ1-4; 7 bases are a match to TRBD1. Germline V gene data show CDR1 as SQVTM and CDR2 as ANQGSEA. The junction had 6 bases not matched to a gene; V was cut back by 6 bases and J by 8 bases. The CDR3 has 12 amino acids. This CDR3 reads CSVDRVGEKLFF. Written as DNA, the CDR3 is TGCAGCGTCGACAGGGTTGGCGAAAAACTGTTTTTT.

The gene calls are TRBV30 and TRBJ1-4; D is unclear. The V gene lost 4 bases and the J gene lost 4 bases, with 16 bases spanning the gap. There are 15 residues in the CDR3. Germline loops: CDR1 GTSNPN, CDR2 SVGIG (reference sequence). The CDR3 region has the DNA TGTGCCTGGATCTCGAGGTTGAGCAATAATGAAAAACTGTTTTTT. This translates into CAWISRLSNNEKLFF.

CDR3 nucleotides: TGTGCCAGTAGTATAGGTACGGGAGAGCAGTTCTTC. This translates into CASSIGTGEQFF. The V call is TRBV19, the J call TRBJ2-1, with a possible D match to TRBD2 (5 bases). Trimming removed 1 base at V and 10 bases at J, with 8 bases between. CDR1 and CDR2 from the germline V gene are LNHDA and SQIVND (reference sequence). The CDR3 runs to 12 residues. Drawing the rest from reference TRBV19 and TRBJ2-1, the complete variable domain is DGGITQSPKYLFRKEGQNVTLSCEQNLNHDAMYWYRQDPGQGLRLIYYSQIVNDFQKGDIAEGYSVSREKKESFPLTVTSAQKNPTAFYLCASSIGTGEQFFGPGTRLTVL.

The chain has TRBV11-2 and TRBJ2-1; 12 bases are a match to TRBD2. This CDR3 is built from 15 residues. J gave up 10 bases and V 3 bases, and 7 bases lay outside the gene matches. The germline CDR1 and CDR2 sequences are SGHAT and FQNNGV. The CDR3: CASSFSGLAGSEQFF. Written as DNA, the CDR3 is TGTGCCAGCAGCTTTTCTGGACTAGCGGGATCGGAGCAGTTCTTC.

The chain has TRBV3-1 (or the pseudogene TRBV3-2) and TRBJ1-1; D remains ambiguous. With 0 bases removed from V and 5 bases from J, the gap between germline ends came to 10 bases. Germline V gene lookup returns CDR1 LGHDT and CDR2 YNNKEL (reference sequence). The CDR3 extends over 14 amino acids. As DNA, the CDR3 is TGTGCCAGCAGCCAAGACTCTAAAGTTACTGAAGCTTTCTTT. The encoded protein is CASSQDSKVTEAFF.

The chain employs TRBV7-9 and TRBJ2-4, with TRBD1 matching over 7 bases. This CDR3 contains 15 residues. V lost 5 bases, J lost 8 bases, and 12 bases stayed unmatched. The V gene's germline CDR1 is SEHNR and CDR2 FQNEAQ (reference sequence). The CDR3 DNA is TGTGCCAGCAGCCCGTCTTACGGGCAGGGGGACATTCAGTACTTC. Translation gives CASSPSYGQGDIQYF. The full variable domain, rest sourced from reference TRBV7-9 and TRBJ2-4, is DTGVSQNPRHKITKRGQNVTFRCDPISEHNRLYWYRQTLGQGPEFLTYFQNEAQLEKSRLLSDRFSAERPKGSFSTLEIQRTEQGDSAMYLCASSPSYGQGDIQYFGAGTRLSVL.

The chain carries TRBV9 and TRBJ1-4; D might be TRBD1 (6 bases). V lost 0 bases and J 10 bases, leaving 13 bases between the germline ends. This CDR3 spans 14 amino acids. From germline, CDR1 is SGDLS and CDR2 YYNGEE. The CDR3 region has the DNA TGTGCCAGCAGCGTAGCGGACAGTTCGGGAAAACTGTTTTTT. It codes for CASSVADSSGKLFF.